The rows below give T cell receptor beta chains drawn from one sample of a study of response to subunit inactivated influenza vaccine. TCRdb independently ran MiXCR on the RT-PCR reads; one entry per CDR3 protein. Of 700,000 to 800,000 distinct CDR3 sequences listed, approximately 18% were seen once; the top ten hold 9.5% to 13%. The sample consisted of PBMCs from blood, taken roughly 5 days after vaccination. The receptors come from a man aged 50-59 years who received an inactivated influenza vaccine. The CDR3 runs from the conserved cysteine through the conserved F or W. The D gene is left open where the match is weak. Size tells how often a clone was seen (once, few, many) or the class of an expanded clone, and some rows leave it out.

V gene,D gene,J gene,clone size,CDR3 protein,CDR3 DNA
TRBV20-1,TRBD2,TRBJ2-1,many,CSARFKVRLAGNEQFF,TGCAGTGCTAGGTTTAAGGTCAGGCTAGCGGGCAATGAGCAGTTCTTC
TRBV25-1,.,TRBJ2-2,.,CASSEYRSGGELFF,TGTGCCAGCAGTGAATATCGCTCTGGCGGGGAGCTGTTTTTT
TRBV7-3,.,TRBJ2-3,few,CASSLSWRDTQYF,TGTGCCAGCAGCTTAAGTTGGCGAGATACGCAGTATTTT
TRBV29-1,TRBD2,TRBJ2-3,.,CSAQSGQRGPDTQYF,TGCAGCGCCCAGTCCGGCCAGCGGGGTCCAGATACGCAGTATTTT
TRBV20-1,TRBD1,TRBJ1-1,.,CSASHRGQGTEAFF,TGCAGTGCTAGCCACAGGGGGCAGGGCACTGAAGCTTTCTTT
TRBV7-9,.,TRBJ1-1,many,CASSLVKFGRRNTEAFF,TGTGCCAGCAGCTTAGTCAAGTTTGGAAGGAGGAACACTGAAGCTTTCTTT
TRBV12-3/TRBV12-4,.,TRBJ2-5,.,CASSTPVSFQETQYF,TGTGCCAGCAGTACCCCGGTTTCATTCCAAGAGACCCAGTACTTC
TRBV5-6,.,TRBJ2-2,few,CASSRRFGELFF,TGTGCCAGCAGCCGACGGTTCGGGGAGCTGTTTTTT
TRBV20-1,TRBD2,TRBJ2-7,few,CSARSRFLAGSYEQYF,TGCAGTGCTAGATCTCGCTTCCTAGCGGGATCTTACGAGCAGTACTTC
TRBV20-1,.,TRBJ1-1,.,CSAGRGPGHTEAFF,TGCAGTGCTGGTAGAGGTCCGGGGCACACTGAAGCTTTCTTT
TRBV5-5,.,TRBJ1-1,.,CASSLTGTMNTEAFF,TGTGCCAGCAGCTTAACCGGGACAATGAACACTGAAGCTTTCTTT
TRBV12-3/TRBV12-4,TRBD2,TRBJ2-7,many,CATTTTGTRSHEQYF,TGTGCCACAACCACTACCGGGACTAGATCCCACGAGCAGTACTTC
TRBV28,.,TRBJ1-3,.,CASMGYGTIYF,TGTGCCAGCATGGGATACGGCACCATATATTTT
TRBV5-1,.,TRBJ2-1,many,CASMRDSSYNEQFF,TGCGCCAGCATGCGAGACAGCTCCTACAATGAGCAGTTCTTC
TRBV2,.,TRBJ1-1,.,CASTVGVLDTEAFF,TGTGCCAGCACCGTGGGGGTATTGGACACTGAAGCTTTCTTT
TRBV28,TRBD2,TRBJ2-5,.,CASSSSGGVETQYF,TGTGCCAGCAGTTCAAGCGGGGGGGTCGAGACCCAGTACTTC
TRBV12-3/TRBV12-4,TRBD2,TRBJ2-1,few,CASSFLPLAANNEQFF,TGTGCCAGCAGTTTCCTTCCACTAGCGGCCAACAATGAGCAGTTCTTC
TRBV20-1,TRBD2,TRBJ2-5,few,CSARAVAGGPQETQYF,TGCAGTGCTAGGGCTGTAGCGGGAGGGCCTCAAGAGACCCAGTACTTC
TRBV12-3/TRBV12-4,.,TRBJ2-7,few,CASSLGGLSEQYF,TGTGCCAGCAGTTTGGGGGGTTTGAGCGAGCAGTACTTC
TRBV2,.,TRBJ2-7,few,CASSATWYGRYEQYF,TGTGCCAGCAGTGCTACGTGGTACGGACGTTACGAGCAGTACTTC
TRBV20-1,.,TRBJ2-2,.,CSARDVGGNTGELFF,TGCAGTGCTAGAGATGTCGGGGGGAACACCGGGGAGCTGTTTTTT
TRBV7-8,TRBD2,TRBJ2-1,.,CASSSPGGYNEQFF,TGTGCCAGCAGCTCCCCGGGGGGTTACAATGAGCAGTTCTTC
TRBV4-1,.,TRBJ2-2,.,CASSQVGGGFTGELFF,TGCGCCAGCAGCCAAGTGGGGGGCGGGTTCACCGGGGAGCTGTTTTTT
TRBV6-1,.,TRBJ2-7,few,CASRSGFRRTPYEQYF,TGTGCCAGCAGGTCGGGTTTCAGGAGGACCCCGTACGAGCAGTACTTC
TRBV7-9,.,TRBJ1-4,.,CASSLQETLATNEKLFF,TGTGCCAGCAGCTTACAGGAGACTCTAGCAACTAATGAAAAACTGTTTTTT
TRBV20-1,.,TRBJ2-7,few,CSARDLGHDYEQYF,TGCAGTGCTAGAGATCTGGGACATGATTACGAGCAGTACTTC
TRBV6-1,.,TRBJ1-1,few,CAGRLGSNTEAFF,TGTGCCGGCCGGCTAGGGTCGAACACTGAAGCTTTCTTT
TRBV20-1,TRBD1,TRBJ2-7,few,CSASKLQGARDEQYF,TGCAGTGCTTCTAAATTACAGGGGGCGCGGGACGAGCAGTACTTC
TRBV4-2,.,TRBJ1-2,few,CASSQDPLTARYGYTF,TGTGCCAGCAGCCAAGATCCCCTGACAGCTCGGTATGGCTACACCTTC
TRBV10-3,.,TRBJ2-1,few,CAISEGSTSYNEQFF,TGTGCCATCAGTGAGGGCAGTACCTCCTACAATGAGCAGTTCTTC
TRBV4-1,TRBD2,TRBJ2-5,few,CASSQDGLAGYQETQYF,TGCGCCAGCAGCCAAGATGGTCTAGCGGGGTACCAAGAGACCCAGTACTTC